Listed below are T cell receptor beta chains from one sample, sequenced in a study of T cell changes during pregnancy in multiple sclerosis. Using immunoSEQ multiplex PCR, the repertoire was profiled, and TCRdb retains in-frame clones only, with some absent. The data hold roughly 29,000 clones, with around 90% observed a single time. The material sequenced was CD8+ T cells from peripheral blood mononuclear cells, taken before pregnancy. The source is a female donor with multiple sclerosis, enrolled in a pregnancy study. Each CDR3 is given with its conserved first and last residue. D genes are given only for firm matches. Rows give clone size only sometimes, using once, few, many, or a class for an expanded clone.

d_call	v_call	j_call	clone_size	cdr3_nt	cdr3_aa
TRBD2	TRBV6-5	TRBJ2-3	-	TGTGCCAGCCGAAACCCGGGACTAGCTGCGAATACGCAGTATTTT	CASRNPGLAANTQYF
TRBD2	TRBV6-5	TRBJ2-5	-	TGTGCCAGCAGCACCGGGACTAGCCCAGAGACCCAGTACTTC	CASSTGTSPETQYF
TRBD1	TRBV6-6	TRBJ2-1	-	TGTGCCATTGAACAGGGGACACCGGGAACCGATGAGCAGTTCTTC	CAIEQGTPGTDEQFF
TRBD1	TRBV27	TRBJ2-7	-	TGTGCCAGCAGCCCGGACAGGGGACTTTTCGAGCAGTACTTC	CASSPDRGLFEQYF
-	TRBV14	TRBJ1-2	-	TGTGCCAGCAGCCAAGGAGGGATTACTAACTATGGCTACACCTTC	CASSQGGITNYGYTF
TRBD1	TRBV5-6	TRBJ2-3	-	TGTGCCAGCAGCTGGTACGAACAGGGGGCGCGGCATACGCAGTATTTT	CASSWYEQGARHTQYF
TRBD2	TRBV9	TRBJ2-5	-	TGTGCCAGCAGCGTAGGAAGCGGGGGGGCCGGAGAGACCCAGTACTTC	CASSVGSGGAGETQYF
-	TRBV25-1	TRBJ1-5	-	TGTGCCAGCGGGAACAGGGGCAATCAGCCCCAGCATTTT	CASGNRGNQPQHF
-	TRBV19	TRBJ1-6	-	TGTGCCAGTAGTATAGGTGCGGGACGGACCCTCCACTTT	CASSIGAGRTLHF
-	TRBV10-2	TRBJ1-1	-	TGCGCCAGCAGTGGCATAAGTCAGGGGAACACTGAAGCTTTCTTT	CASSGISQGNTEAFF
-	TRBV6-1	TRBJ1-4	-	TGTGCCAGCAGTGAAAAGGAGGAAAGCGAAAAACTGTTTTTT	CASSEKEESEKLFF
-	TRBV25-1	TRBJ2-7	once	TGTGCCAGCAGTGACGGAGACGGTTACGAGCAGTACTTC	CASSDGDGYEQYF
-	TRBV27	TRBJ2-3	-	TGTGCCAGCAGTTCCTTCAGGGGTACCAGTCCTACAGATACGCAGTATTTT	CASSSFRGTSPTDTQYF
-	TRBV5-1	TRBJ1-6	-	TGCGCCAGCCACTCAGGGAATTCACCCCTCCACTTT	CASHSGNSPLHF
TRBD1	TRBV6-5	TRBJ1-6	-	TGTGCCAGCAGTTACTCGACAGGGGTTGGTTCACCCCTCCACTTT	CASSYSTGVGSPLHF
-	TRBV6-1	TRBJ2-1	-	TGTGCCAGCAGTGAATATGGGGGGGCCTATGAGCAGTTCTTC	CASSEYGGAYEQFF
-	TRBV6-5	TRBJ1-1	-	TGTGCCAGCAGTTATAGCAATTTCATGAACACTGAAGCTTTCTTT	CASSYSNFMNTEAFF
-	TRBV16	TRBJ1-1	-	TGTGCCAGCAGCCAATTGAGAACTGAAGCTTTCTTT	CASSQLRTEAFF
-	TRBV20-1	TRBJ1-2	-	TGCAGTGCTACGTGGGGCCGGGGCTACACCTTC	CSATWGRGYTF
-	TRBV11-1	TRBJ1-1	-	TGTGCCAGCAGACAAACCCCTTGGGGGCGCGACACTGAAGCTTTCTTT	CASRQTPWGRDTEAFF